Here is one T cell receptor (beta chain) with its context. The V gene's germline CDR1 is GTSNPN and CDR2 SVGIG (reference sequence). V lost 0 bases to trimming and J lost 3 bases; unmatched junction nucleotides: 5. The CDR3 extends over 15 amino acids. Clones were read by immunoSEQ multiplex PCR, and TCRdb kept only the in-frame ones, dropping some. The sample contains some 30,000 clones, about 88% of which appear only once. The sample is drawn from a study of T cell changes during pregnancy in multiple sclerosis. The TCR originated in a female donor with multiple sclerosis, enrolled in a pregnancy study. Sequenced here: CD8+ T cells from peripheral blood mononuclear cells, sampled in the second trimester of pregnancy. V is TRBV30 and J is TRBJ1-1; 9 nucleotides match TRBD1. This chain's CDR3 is CAWSVLGQGYTEAFF. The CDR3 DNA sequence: TGTGCCTGGAGTGTCTTGGGACAGGGATACACTGAAGCTTTCTTT.